The 19 T cell receptor beta chains below all came from one sample that was sequenced in a study of blood T cell repertoires in COVID-19. This table comes from immunoSEQ multiplex PCR, and its TCRdb copy is limited to in-frame clones, with some not included. This sample has fewer than 300,000 clones, with 80% to 90% found just once. Input material: peripheral blood. Receptors originate from a woman in her forties or fifties who had recovered from COVID-19.

The chain is built from TRBV6-5 and TRBJ2-7, with 8 bases aligning to TRBD1. There are 16 residues in the CDR3. Germline-derived CDR1 and CDR2 are MNHEY and SVGAGI. Trimming at V came to 0 bases and at J to 1 base, leaving 5 bases not matched to a gene. In DNA form, the CDR3 reads TGTGCCAGCAGTTACTCGAGTCAGGGGGCATCCTACGAGCAGTACTTC. Its translation is CASSYSSQGASYEQYF.

The V call is TRBV2, the J call TRBJ1-6; 10 nucleotides align to TRBD1. The germline CDR1 and CDR2 sequences are SNHLY and FYNNEI. The CDR3 runs to 15 residues. J gave up 8 bases and V 4 bases, and 5 bases lay outside the gene matches. CDR3 amino acids: CASSGSGQGYSPLHF. In nucleotides, the CDR3 is TGTGCCAGCAGTGGGTCGGGACAGGGGTATTCACCCCTCCACTTT.

The V gene is TRBV7-3, the J gene TRBJ2-1; weak D call: TRBD2 (5 bases). The CDR3 contains 14 residues. V shed 3 bases and J shed 11 bases, with 17 bases lying between them. The V gene's germline CDR1 is SGHTA and CDR2 FQGTGA. The CDR3 reads CASSFGLSGDKQFF. DNA of the CDR3: TGTGCCAGCAGCTTTGGACTGTCAGGAGATAAGCAGTTCTTC.

The V gene is TRBV19, the J gene TRBJ2-2; D possibly corresponds to TRBD1 (5 bases). CDR3 length: 15 amino acids. V was shortened by 3 bases and J by 2 bases, with 10 bases between the two germline ends. Germline V gene lookup returns CDR1 LNHDA and CDR2 SQIVND (reference sequence). The CDR3 nucleotides read TGTGCCAGTAGTATCCAACAGGCAAACACCGGGGAGCTGTTTTTT. Amino acids: CASSIQQANTGELFF.

The chain links TRBV18 to TRBJ2-7, with 9 nucleotides matching TRBD1. The CDR3 consists of 14 residues. Germline V lookup: CDR1 KGHSH, CDR2 LQKENI. V gave up 6 bases and J gave up 0 bases; unmatched junction bases: 3. CDR3 bases: TGTGCCAGCTCGCGGACAGGGGACTCCTACGAGCAGTACTTC. Translation gives CASSRTGDSYEQYF.

CDR3 residues: CASSIQLNTEAFF. CDR3 nucleotides: TGTGCCAGCAGCATACAATTAAACACTGAAGCTTTCTTT. This rearrangement joins TRBV28 to TRBJ1-1, with no clear D. The V gene's germline CDR1 is MDHEN and CDR2 SYDVKM. The ends were cut back, 6 bases at V and 2 bases at J, with 10 bases in the middle. This CDR3 is built from 13 residues.

This chain links TRBV9 with TRBJ1-1; D is possibly TRBD1 (6 bases). This CDR3 has 14 amino acids. V lost 4 bases and J 1 base, leaving 11 bases between the germline ends. Germline CDR1 reads SGDLS; CDR2 reads YYNGEE. The CDR3 nucleotides read TGTGCCAGCAGCCCCTGGGACACGAACACTGAAGCTTTCTTT. Its translation: CASSPWDTNTEAFF.

This sequence joins TRBV27 and TRBJ2-7, with TRBD2 matching 13 bases. The CDR3 runs to 15 residues. Trimming at V came to 5 bases and at J to 4 bases, leaving 5 bases not matched to a gene. Germline CDR1 is MNHEY and CDR2 is SMNVEV (reference sequence). CDR3 bases: TGTGCCAGCAGTAAGGGACTAGCGGGACTATACGAGCAGTACTTC. Protein sequence: CASSKGLAGLYEQYF.

The V gene is TRBV19, the J gene TRBJ1-5; tentatively, D is TRBD1 (5 bases). CDR3 length: 14 amino acids. Germline assignment: CDR1 LNHDA and CDR2 SQIVND (reference sequence). V was clipped by 7 bases and J by 5 bases, with 15 bases between them. CDR3 sequence (DNA): TGTGCCAGTAAGTTCGGGAGGGACCATCAGCCCCAGCATTTT. Translating gives CASKFGRDHQPQHF.

This clone was counted between two and nine times. At one boundary the junction diverges from the germline segment, which might be a read error. This sequence joins TRBV7-2 and TRBJ2-1, with 7 positions matching TRBD1. Germline CDR1 is SGHTA and CDR2 is FQGNSA. CDR3 length: 14 amino acids. The CDR3 reads CASSPVPAGTASLF. In nucleotides, the CDR3 is TGTGCCAGCAGCCCCGTCCCCGCCGGGACAGCGTCCCTCTTC.

This clone was picked up a small number of times. The chain joins TRBV30 to TRBJ2-6, with D perhaps TRBD1 (5 bases). With 3 bases removed from V and 1 base from J, the gap between germline ends came to 10 bases. The CDR3 runs 15 residues. CDR1 and CDR2 from the germline V gene are GTSNPN and SVGIG (reference sequence). The CDR3 DNA reads as TGTGCCTGGAGGCCGACAGCTTCTGGGGCCAACGTCCTGACTTTC. Translated: CAWRPTASGANVLTF.

The chain's CDR3 is CASSPWQGSGENEKLFF. CDR3 DNA sequence: TGTGCCAGCAGCCCTTGGCAGGGATCAGGGGAGAATGAAAAACTGTTTTTT. The gene calls are TRBV13 and TRBJ1-4; tentatively, D is TRBD1 (6 bases). Trimming removed 5 bases from V and 5 bases from J, with 21 bases in between. The CDR3 runs to 17 residues. Germline values: CDR1 PRHDT, CDR2 FYEKMQ (reference sequence).

This clone was observed once. The genes are TRBV7-8 and TRBJ2-3; 10 bases match TRBD2. Germline V gene data show CDR1 as SGHVS and CDR2 as FQNEAQ. This CDR3 is built from 15 residues. Germline trimming cut 0 bases from V and 4 bases from J; bases unmatched to any gene: 1. This CDR3 is CASSLALAGADTQYF. CDR3 sequence (DNA): TGTGCCAGCAGCTTAGCCCTAGCGGGAGCAGATACGCAGTATTTT.

The gene calls are TRBV4-3 and TRBJ1-2, with a possible D match to TRBD1 (6 bases). Trimming removed 4 bases at V and 4 bases at J, with 13 bases between. The length of the CDR3 is 14 residues. Germline assignment: CDR1 LGHNA and CDR2 YSLEER. CDR3 amino acids: CASSPRQDAYGYTF. The CDR3 DNA sequence: TGCGCCAGCAGCCCCAGACAGGACGCCTATGGCTACACCTTC.

The rearrangement joins TRBV5-8 to TRBJ1-2; D remains unclear. Germline V CDR1 and CDR2: SGHTS, YDEGEE. The germline V and J ends were trimmed by 1 base and 1 base, with 8 bases remaining between them. This CDR3 comprises 14 residues. CDR3 amino acids: CASSLLPVNYGYTF. In DNA form, the CDR3 reads TGTGCCAGCAGCTTGCTGCCAGTTAACTATGGCTACACCTTC.

V and J are TRBV19 and TRBJ2-1; no definite D call. CDR3 length equals 16 residues. V was pared by 7 bases and J by 0 bases, with 16 bases between. CDR1 and CDR2 from the germline V gene are LNHDA and SQIVND (reference sequence). This CDR3 reads CASNSGRASSYNEQFF. The CDR3 nucleotides read TGTGCCAGTAACAGTGGGCGCGCGAGCTCCTACAATGAGCAGTTCTTC.

The J gene is TRBJ1-4, the V gene TRBV7-2, with 8 bases matching TRBD1. Germline-derived CDR1 and CDR2 are SGHTA and FQGNSA. The CDR3 covers 15 residues. V gave up 5 bases and J gave up 4 bases; unmatched junction bases: 6. For the CDR3, the DNA is TGTGCCAGCAGCCCTCGACAGGGGAATAATGAAAAACTGTTTTTT. Translating it yields CASSPRQGNNEKLFF. The full variable domain, completed using reference TRBV7-2 and TRBJ1-4, is GAGVSQSPSNKVTEKGKDVELRCDPISGHTALYWYRQSLGQGLEFLIYFQGNSAPDKSGLPSDRFSAERTGGSVSTLTIQRTQQEDSAVYLCASSPRQGNNEKLFFGSGTQLSVL.

This clone was detected only a few times. This rearrangement joins TRBV7-2 to TRBJ1-1; tentatively, D is TRBD1 (6 bases). Germline CDR1 reads SGHTA; CDR2 reads FQGNSA. The CDR3 spans 14 residues. The V gene lost 5 bases and the J gene lost 10 bases, with 20 bases spanning the gap. In DNA, the CDR3 is TGTGCCAGCAGCCTAGAGGCAGGTCTACAGGGAGCTTTCTTT. The encoded protein is CASSLEAGLQGAFF. Drawing the rest from reference TRBV7-2 and TRBJ1-1, the complete variable domain is GAGVSQSPSNKVTEKGKDVELRCDPISGHTALYWYRQSLGQGLEFLIYFQGNSAPDKSGLPSDRFSAERTGGSVSTLTIQRTQQEDSAVYLCASSLEAGLQGAFFGQGTRLTVV.

V gene TRBV18 combines with J gene TRBJ1-1; the D is unclear. The CDR3 extends over 12 amino acids. The V gene lost 3 bases and the J gene lost 5 bases, with 7 bases spanning the gap. Per the germline V gene, CDR1 is KGHSH and CDR2 is LQKENI. The CDR3: CASSPARTEAFF. The CDR3 DNA sequence: TGTGCCAGCTCACCCGCTAGGACTGAAGCTTTCTTT.